Listed here are 5 T cell receptor beta chains from one sample, sequenced in a study of CD8 T cells in Susac syndrome (dated 2019 in TCRdb). Library construction relied on the immunoSEQ multiplex PCR assay. RNA was extracted with the RNeasy kit and roughly 0.45 to 1 ug was reverse transcribed using random hexamers. TCRdb reprocessing: public reads trimmed at Q25 with fastp, clones called with MiXCR, in-frame beta chains kept. Each record represents a unique CDR3 protein, reported with the most common genes and DNA among its rows. This sample holds 100,000 to 150,000 distinct CDR3 sequences; around 94% were observed only once. The biggest ten clones account for less than 0.25% of the sample. Sample: CD8+ T cells from PBMCs. Receptor source: a human donor with Susac syndrome.

V is TRBV5-1 and J is TRBJ1-6, with 8 bases fitting TRBD1. CDR3 length: 17 residues. V dropped 4 bases and J dropped 7; count of bases not matched to a gene: 13. From germline, CDR1 is SGHRS and CDR2 YFSETQ. CDR3 residues: CASSPHLQDRGNSPLHF. For the CDR3, the DNA is TGCGCCAGCAGCCCCCACCTCCAAGACAGGGGAAATTCACCCCTCCACTTT.

The V call is TRBV15, the J call TRBJ2-1; D possibly corresponds to TRBD2 (6 bases). The CDR3 is 19 residues long. CDR1 LNHNV and CDR2 YYDKDF come from the germline V gene (reference sequence). V was cut by 4 bases and J by 8 bases, with 30 bases left in between. The CDR3 region is CATSNPRGSGKFPRDEQFF. CDR3 bases: TGTGCCACCAGCAACCCACGGGGTAGCGGCAAGTTCCCTCGGGATGAGCAGTTCTTC.

This chain joins TRBV6-4 and TRBJ2-2; D is uncertain. V lost 4 bases, J lost 3 bases, and 6 bases lay in between. The CDR3 runs 13 residues. Germline loops: CDR1 MRHNA, CDR2 SNTAGT. CDR3 bases: TGTGCCAGCAGTGGCGCGGACACCGGGGAGCTGTTTTTT. Residues: CASSGADTGELFF.

V is TRBV4-1 and J is TRBJ2-7, with D unclear. Germline V gene lookup returns CDR1 MGHRA and CDR2 YSYEKL. CDR3 length equals 13 residues. Trimming left V 1 base short and J 6 bases short, with 10 bases between. The chain's CDR3 is CASSQGRQLEQYF. CDR3 sequence (DNA): TGCGCCAGCAGCCAAGGCCGGCAGCTCGAGCAGTACTTC.

The chain couples TRBV18 to TRBJ2-5, with 8 bases that match TRBD2. CDR1 is KGHSH and CDR2 is LQKENI in the germline V gene. This CDR3 is built from 15 residues. Trimming cost V 5 bases and J 5 bases; bases outside gene matches: 10. CDR3 DNA sequence: TGTGCCAGCTCATCCTCAGCGGGAGCATTGGAGACCCAGTACTTC. This codes for CASSSSAGALETQYF.